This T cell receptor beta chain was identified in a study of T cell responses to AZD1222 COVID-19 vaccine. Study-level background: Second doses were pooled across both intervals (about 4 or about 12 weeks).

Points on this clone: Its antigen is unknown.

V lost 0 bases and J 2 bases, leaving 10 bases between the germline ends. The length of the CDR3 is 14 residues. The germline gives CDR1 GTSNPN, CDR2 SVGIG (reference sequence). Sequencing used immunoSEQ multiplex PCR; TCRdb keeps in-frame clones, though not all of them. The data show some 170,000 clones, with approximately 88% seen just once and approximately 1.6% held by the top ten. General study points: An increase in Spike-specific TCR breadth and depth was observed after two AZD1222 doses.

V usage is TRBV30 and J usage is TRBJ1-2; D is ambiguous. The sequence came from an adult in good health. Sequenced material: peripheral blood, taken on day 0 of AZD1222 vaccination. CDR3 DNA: TGTGCCTGGAGTGTTAACACATTGAACTATGGCTACACCTTC. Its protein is CAWSVNTLNYGYTF.